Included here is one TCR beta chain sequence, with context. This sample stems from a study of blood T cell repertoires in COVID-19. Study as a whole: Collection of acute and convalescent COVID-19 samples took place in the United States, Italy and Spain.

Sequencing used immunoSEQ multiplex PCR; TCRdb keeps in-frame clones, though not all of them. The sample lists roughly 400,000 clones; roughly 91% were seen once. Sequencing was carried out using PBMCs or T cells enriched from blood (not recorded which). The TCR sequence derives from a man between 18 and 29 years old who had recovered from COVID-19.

The CDR3 reads CASSLRTGGSGTEAFF. CDR3 bases: TGTGCCAGCAGCCTAAGGACAGGGGGCAGTGGCACTGAAGCTTTCTTT. The chain combines TRBV14 with TRBJ1-1; 11 bases align to TRBD1. After removal of 4 bases from V and 4 bases from J, the junction contained 8 bases not matched to a gene. The CDR3 consists of 16 residues. CDR1 and CDR2 from the germline V gene are SGHDN and FVKESK.